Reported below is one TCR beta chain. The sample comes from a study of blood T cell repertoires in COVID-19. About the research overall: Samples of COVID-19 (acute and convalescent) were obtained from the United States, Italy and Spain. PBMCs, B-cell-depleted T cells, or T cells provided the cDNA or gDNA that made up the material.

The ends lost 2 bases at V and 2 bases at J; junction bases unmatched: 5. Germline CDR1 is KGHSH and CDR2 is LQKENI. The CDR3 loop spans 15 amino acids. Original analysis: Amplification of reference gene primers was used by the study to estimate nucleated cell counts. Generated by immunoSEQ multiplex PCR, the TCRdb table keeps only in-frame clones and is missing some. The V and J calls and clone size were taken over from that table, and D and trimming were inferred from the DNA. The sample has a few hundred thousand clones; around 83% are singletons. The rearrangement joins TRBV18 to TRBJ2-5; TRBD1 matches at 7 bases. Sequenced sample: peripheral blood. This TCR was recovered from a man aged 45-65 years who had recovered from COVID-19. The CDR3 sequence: CASSPSGTEQETQYF. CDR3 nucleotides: TGTGCCAGCTCACCATCCGGGACAGAACAAGAGACCCAGTACTTC.